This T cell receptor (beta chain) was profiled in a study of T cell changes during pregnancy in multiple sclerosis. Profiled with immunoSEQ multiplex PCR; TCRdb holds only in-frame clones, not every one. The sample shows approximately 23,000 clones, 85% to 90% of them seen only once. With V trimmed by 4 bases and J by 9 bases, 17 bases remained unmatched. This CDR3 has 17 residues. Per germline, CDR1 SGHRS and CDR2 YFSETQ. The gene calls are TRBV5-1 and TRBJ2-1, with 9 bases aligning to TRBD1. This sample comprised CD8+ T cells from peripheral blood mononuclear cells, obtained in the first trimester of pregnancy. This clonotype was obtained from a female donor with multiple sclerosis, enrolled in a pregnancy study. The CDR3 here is CASSQMTGGYRLREQFF. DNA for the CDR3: TGCGCCAGCAGCCAAATGACAGGGGGATATCGTTTACGTGAGCAGTTCTTC. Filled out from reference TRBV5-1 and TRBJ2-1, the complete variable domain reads KAGVTQTPRYLIKTRGQQVTLSCSPISGHRSVSWYQQTPGQGLQFLFEYFSETQRNKGNFPGRFSGRQFSNSRSEMNVSTLELGDSALYLCASSQMTGGYRLREQFFGPGTRLTVL.